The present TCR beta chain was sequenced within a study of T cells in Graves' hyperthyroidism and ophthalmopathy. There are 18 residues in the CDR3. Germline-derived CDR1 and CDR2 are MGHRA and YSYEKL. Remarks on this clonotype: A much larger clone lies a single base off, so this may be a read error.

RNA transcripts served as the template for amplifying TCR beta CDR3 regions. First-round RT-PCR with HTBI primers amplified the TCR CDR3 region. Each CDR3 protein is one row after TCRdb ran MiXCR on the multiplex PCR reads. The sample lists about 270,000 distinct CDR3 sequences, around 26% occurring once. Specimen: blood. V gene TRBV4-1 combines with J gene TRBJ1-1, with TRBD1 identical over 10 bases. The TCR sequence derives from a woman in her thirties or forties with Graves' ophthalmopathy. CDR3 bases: TGCTCCAGCAGCCCAATGTTCCTGACAGGGGGCAGGAGCACTGAAGCTTTCTTT. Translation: CSSSPMFLTGGRSTEAFF.